One T cell receptor (beta chain) is described in this entry. The germline V gene encodes CDR1 MNHNS and CDR2 SASEGT. Trimming pared 2 bases from V and 1 base from J, leaving 11 bases between. This CDR3 has 15 amino acids. In the authors' workflow: How many nucleated cells were present was estimated from reference gene primer amplification. The repertoire was sequenced with immunoSEQ multiplex PCR; TCRdb's copy has only in-frame clones and lacks some. That table is the source of V, J and clone size, and D and trimming were worked out from the DNA. Among about 140,000 clones listed, about 76% were seen once. These data are taken from a study of blood T cell repertoires in COVID-19. Overall study: Some COVID-19 samples were acute and others convalescent; all came from the United States, Italy and Spain.

Sequencing was done on a sample of peripheral blood. The origin of this receptor is an older woman with active or convalescent COVID-19. The chain couples TRBV6-1 to TRBJ2-5; D possibly corresponds to TRBD1 (5 bases). This CDR3 is CASSEKQVFQETQYF. CDR3 nucleotide sequence: TGTGCCAGCAGTGAAAAACAGGTCTTCCAAGAGACCCAGTACTTC.